Listed here are 18 T cell receptor beta chains from one sample, sequenced in a study of shared clonotypes between healthy human individuals. Sequencing used immunoSEQ multiplex PCR; TCRdb keeps in-frame clones, though not all of them. The data hold about 690,000 clones, with about nine tenths observed a single time. Sequenced input: memory CD8+ T cells from PBMCs. Subset here: CD45RO+ cells pooled with CCR7-negative TemRA cells. Source of these receptors: a man aged 18 to 30 in good health. Some clones in this sample may be carry-over from other donors' samples.

The V and J genes are TRBV11-3 and TRBJ1-1; D is undetermined. V was clipped by 1 base and J by 3 bases, with 12 bases between them. Germline lookup yields CDR1 SGHNT and CDR2 YENEEA. CDR3 length equals 15 residues. This CDR3 reads CASSLGEDLDTEAFF. In DNA, the CDR3 is TGTGCCAGCAGCTTAGGTGAGGATTTGGACACTGAAGCTTTCTTT.

This clone was detected ten times or more. V and J are TRBV27 and TRBJ1-3; D is uncertain. V gave up 5 bases and J gave up 1 base, with 15 bases separating them. This CDR3 region has 16 residues. CDR1 is MNHEY and CDR2 is SMNVEV in the germline V gene (reference sequence). As DNA, the CDR3 is TGTGCCAGCAGTCCCGGCTCTCCCGATTCTGGAAACACCATATATTTT. Its translation is CASSPGSPDSGNTIYF.

The genes are TRBV2 and TRBJ1-5; D call uncertain. V shed 0 bases and J shed 3 bases, with 6 bases lying between them. The length of the CDR3 is 14 residues. CDR1 SNHLY and CDR2 FYNNEI come from the germline V gene. Here the CDR3 reads CASSEAGPNQPQHF. CDR3 coding DNA: TGTGCCAGCAGTGAAGCAGGGCCCAATCAGCCCCAGCATTTT.

This rearrangement joins TRBV6-5 to TRBJ2-7; D perhaps matches TRBD1 (6 bases). Germline V CDR1 and CDR2: MNHEY, SVGAGI. The CDR3 contains 14 residues. V was trimmed by 5 bases and J by 1 base, leaving 12 bases between them. The CDR3 bases are TGTGCCAGCAGTGTTCGAACAGGGTCCTACGAGCAGTACTTC. Protein product: CASSVRTGSYEQYF.

J is TRBJ1-3 and V is TRBV15; no clear D. This CDR3 has 15 amino acids. V gave up 0 bases and J gave up 3 bases, with 9 bases separating them. In germline, CDR1 is LNHNV, CDR2 YYDKDF (reference sequence). The CDR3 here is CATSRDRGVGNTIYF. In nucleotides, the CDR3 is TGTGCCACCAGCAGAGATCGCGGCGTTGGAAACACCATATATTTT.

The chain is built from TRBV6-4 and TRBJ2-3; D remains unclear. The CDR3 consists of 13 residues. Germline V lookup: CDR1 MRHNA, CDR2 SNTAGT. Deletions cut 2 bases from V and 7 bases from J, with 10 bases between. In DNA form, the CDR3 reads TGTGCCAGCAGTGACAGGACCGCAAATACGCAGTATTTT. Translating gives CASSDRTANTQYF.

The chain employs TRBV7-2 and TRBJ2-7; maybe TRBD2 (6 bases). Trimming removed 7 bases from V and 2 bases from J, with 18 bases in between. The germline gives CDR1 SGHTA, CDR2 FQGNSA. This CDR3 region has 15 residues. In DNA form, the CDR3 reads TGTGCCAGCAACCCCAGGCGCGGGGAGACCTACGAGCAGTACTTC. This gives the protein CASNPRRGETYEQYF. Full variable domain (rest looked up from reference TRBV7-2 and TRBJ2-7): GAGVSQSPSNKVTEKGKDVELRCDPISGHTALYWYRQSLGQGLEFLIYFQGNSAPDKSGLPSDRFSAERTGGSVSTLTIQRTQQEDSAVYLCASNPRRGETYEQYFGPGTRLTVT.

The genes are TRBV7-2 and TRBJ1-2; TRBD1 matches 9 bases. J was trimmed by 6 bases and V by 4 bases; bases with no gene match: 6. Germline V gene data show CDR1 as SGHTA and CDR2 as FQGNSA. The CDR3 length is 14 residues. The CDR3 spells CASSSRDRADGYTF. The CDR3 region has the DNA TGTGCCAGCAGCTCGCGGGACAGGGCAGATGGCTACACCTTC.

This chain joins TRBV7-2 and TRBJ2-2; D unresolved. V was cut by 5 bases and J by 5 bases, with 12 bases left in between. Germline V gene data show CDR1 as SGHTA and CDR2 as FQGNSA. CDR3 length: 14 residues. CDR3 sequence (DNA): TGTGCCAGCAGCCCCCTAGGAACGACCGGGGAGCTGTTTTTT. It codes for CASSPLGTTGELFF.

The chain combines TRBV28 with TRBJ1-2; tentative D call: TRBD1 (5 bases). The V gene's germline CDR1 is MDHEN and CDR2 SYDVKM. V was cut by 5 bases and J by 4 bases, with 8 bases left in between. This CDR3 contains 12 residues. The CDR3: CASSKQAYGYTF. Here the CDR3 DNA reads TGTGCCAGCAGTAAACAGGCCTATGGCTACACCTTC.

CDR3 region: CATSRDQGQDNEQFF. CDR3 DNA sequence: TGTGCCACCAGCAGAGATCAAGGACAGGACAATGAGCAGTTCTTC. The chain couples TRBV15 to TRBJ2-1; TRBD1 matches 7 bases. V lost 0 bases, J lost 5 bases, and 4 bases stayed unmatched. CDR1 and CDR2 (germline): LNHNV, YYDKDF (reference sequence). CDR3 size: 15 residues.

V is TRBV9 and J is TRBJ1-1, with D uncertain. This CDR3 has 13 amino acids. Between the trimmed V and J ends, which lost 1 base and 4 bases, there was a span of 8 bases. The germline CDR1 and CDR2 sequences are SGDLS and YYNGEE. The CDR3 sequence: CASSVLESTEAFF. In DNA form, the CDR3 reads TGTGCCAGCAGCGTATTAGAATCCACTGAAGCTTTCTTT.

About this clone itself: One end of the junction fails to match germline, which may point to a read error. The J gene is TRBJ2-7, the V gene TRBV5-6; no reliable D call. The CDR3 loop spans 13 amino acids. The germline V gene has CDR1 SGHDT and CDR2 YYEEEE. The CDR3 reads CASRLDGDYEQYF. The CDR3 nucleotides are TGTGCCAGCAGATTGGATGGGGACTACGAGCAGTACTTC.

Of note for this clone: Other DNA sequences in this sample translate to the same CDR3. This rearrangement joins TRBV28 to TRBJ1-5, with D perhaps TRBD1 (5 bases). V was cut by 1 base and J by 5 bases, with 9 bases left in between. The CDR3 consists of 14 residues. Germline lookup yields CDR1 MDHEN and CDR2 SYDVKM. CDR3 in DNA: TGTGCCAGCAGTTTATACAGCAGGGATCAGCCCCAGCATTTT. Protein product: CASSLYSRDQPQHF.

This chain connects TRBV7-3 to TRBJ2-1; TRBD2 is a possible D gene (6 bases). Trimming cost V 5 bases and J 4 bases, with 12 bases left between them. Germline V CDR1 and CDR2: SGHTA, FQGTGA. The CDR3 sequence is 14 residues long. CDR3 coding DNA: TGTGCCAGCAGCCCGGGACTCCTATACAATGAGCAGTTCTTC. Its protein is CASSPGLLYNEQFF.

V and J are TRBV7-9 and TRBJ1-4; 9 nucleotides line up with TRBD1. The J segment lost 8 bases and the V segment lost 5 bases, leaving 3 bases of the junction unmatched. The CDR3 has 13 residues. Germline V CDR1 and CDR2: SEHNR, FQNEAQ (reference sequence). The CDR3 loop is CASSITGGEKLFF. In DNA form, the CDR3 reads TGTGCCAGCAGCATAACAGGGGGCGAAAAACTGTTTTTT.

The chain recombines TRBV9 with TRBJ2-7; D may correspond to TRBD1 or TRBD2 (5 bases each). Trimming pared 0 bases from V and 3 bases from J, leaving 16 bases between. CDR1 and CDR2 (germline): SGDLS, YYNGEE. This CDR3 contains 16 residues. The CDR3 here is CASSVGVWDPDYEQYF. The CDR3 coding sequence is TGTGCCAGCAGCGTAGGGGTTTGGGACCCTGACTACGAGCAGTACTTC.

The rearrangement joins TRBV9 to TRBJ2-2, with 7 bases matching TRBD2. V lost 7 bases to trimming and J lost 2 bases; unmatched junction nucleotides: 2. CDR1 is SGDLS, CDR2 YYNGEE, per germline. The CDR3 extends over 13 amino acids. CDR3 sequence reads: CASERENTGELFF. The DNA of the CDR3 is TGTGCCAGCGAGCGGGAAAACACCGGGGAGCTGTTTTTT.